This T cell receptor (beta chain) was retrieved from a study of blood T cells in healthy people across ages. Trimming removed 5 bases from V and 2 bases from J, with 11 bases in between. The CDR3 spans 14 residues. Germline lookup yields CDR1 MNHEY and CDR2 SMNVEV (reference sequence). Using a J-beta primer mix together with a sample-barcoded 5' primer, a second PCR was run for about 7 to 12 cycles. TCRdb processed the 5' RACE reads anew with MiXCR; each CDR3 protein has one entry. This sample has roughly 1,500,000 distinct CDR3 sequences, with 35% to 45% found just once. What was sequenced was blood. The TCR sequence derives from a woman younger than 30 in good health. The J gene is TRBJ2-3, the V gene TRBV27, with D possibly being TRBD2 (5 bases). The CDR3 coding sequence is TGTGCCAGCAGTGCCCAGCGGAACACAGATACGCAGTATTTT. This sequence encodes CASSAQRNTDTQYF.